A single sample is the source of the 17 T cell receptor beta chains below, sequenced in a study of T cell changes during pregnancy in multiple sclerosis. The repertoire was sequenced with immunoSEQ multiplex PCR; TCRdb's copy has only in-frame clones and lacks some. The sample has 100,000 or so clones, roughly 92% seen once. Sequences were derived from peripheral blood, sampled in the second trimester of pregnancy. Receptors were obtained from a female donor with multiple sclerosis, enrolled in a pregnancy study.

V usage is TRBV5-1 and J usage is TRBJ1-4; D uncertain. This CDR3 has 15 amino acids. Germline V CDR1 and CDR2: SGHRS, YFSETQ. V lost 4 bases to trimming and J lost 7 bases, with 17 bases between them. The DNA of the CDR3 is TGCGCCAGCAGCCCCGCCCGGAGGGAGGGTGAAAAACTGTTTTTT. It codes for CASSPARREGEKLFF.

This chain joins TRBV27 and TRBJ2-3, with a tentative D call TRBD2 (5 bases). The CDR3 has 14 residues. Per germline, CDR1 MNHEY and CDR2 SMNVEV (reference sequence). Between the trimmed V and J ends, which lost 3 bases and 2 bases, there was a span of 9 bases. In DNA form, the CDR3 reads TGTGCCAGCAGTTTCGGACTGTCCACAGATACGCAGTATTTT. Translated, it gives CASSFGLSTDTQYF.

The V and J genes are TRBV21-1 and TRBJ1-5. TRBV21-1 is an annotated pseudogene. The CDR3 has 19 residues. CDR3 in DNA: TGTGCCAGCAGCAAAGGCGGGGGCAAGGAACGAGGAGAAAATCAGCCCCAGCATTTT. This sequence encodes CASSKGGGKERGENQPQHF.

The chain is built from TRBV20-1 and TRBJ2-5; perhaps TRBD2 as D (6 bases). V was pared by 4 bases and J by 5 bases, with 8 bases between. Germline V gene lookup returns CDR1 DFQATT and CDR2 SNEGSKA (reference sequence). The CDR3 is 11 residues long. CDR3 in amino acids: CSATGGETQYF. DNA for the CDR3: TGCAGTGCTACCGGGGGTGAGACCCAGTACTTC.

The CDR3 DNA sequence: TGTGCCAGCAGCGCCCAGGGGGCTGGTGGCTACACCTTC. Translated: CASSAQGAGGYTF. The rearrangement joins TRBV9 to TRBJ1-2, with TRBD1 matching 8 bases. This CDR3 spans 13 amino acids. Trimming removed 3 bases from V and 7 bases from J; junction bases left unmatched: 5. The germline gives CDR1 SGDLS, CDR2 YYNGEE.

This clone was counted a few times. The chain is built from TRBV5-1 and TRBJ2-5, with 10 bases aligning to TRBD2. The CDR3 sequence is 16 residues long. The junction had 7 bases not matched to a gene; V was cut back by 0 bases and J by 5 bases. Looked up from germline, CDR1 is SGHRS and CDR2 is YFSETQ. CDR3 nucleotides: TGCGCCAGCAGCTTGGGTGCTAGCGGGAGTGGGGAGACCCAGTACTTC. It encodes CASSLGASGSGETQYF.

The sample holds one count of this clone. The chain uses TRBV5-1 and TRBJ2-2; D is unclear. The V end lost 4 bases, the J end lost 0 bases, and 4 bases lay between the germline ends. Germline CDR1 is SGHRS and CDR2 is YFSETQ. There are 13 residues in the CDR3. In nucleotides, the CDR3 is TGCGCCAGCAGCCTAACGAACACCGGGGAGCTGTTTTTT. Protein product: CASSLTNTGELFF. The full variable domain, in which reference TRBV5-1 and TRBJ2-2 provide the parts outside the CDR3, is KAGVTQTPRYLIKTRGQQVTLSCSPISGHRSVSWYQQTPGQGLQFLFEYFSETQRNKGNFPGRFSGRQFSNSRSEMNVSTLELGDSALYLCASSLTNTGELFFGEGSRLTVL.

The chain uses TRBV19 and TRBJ2-7; TRBD1 matches at 7 bases. V lost 4 bases to trimming and J lost 2 bases; unmatched junction nucleotides: 8. This CDR3 comprises 15 residues. Germline V gene sequence: CDR1 LNHDA, CDR2 SQIVND (reference sequence). CDR3 DNA: TGTGCCAGTAGTACCTCGTCAGGGGGAACCTACGAGCAGTACTTC. Its protein product is CASSTSSGGTYEQYF. The complete variable domain, with remaining parts taken from reference TRBV19 and TRBJ2-7, reads DGGITQSPKYLFRKEGQNVTLSCEQNLNHDAMYWYRQDPGQGLRLIYYSQIVNDFQKGDIAEGYSVSREKKESFPLTVTSAQKNPTAFYLCASSTSSGGTYEQYFGPGTRLTVT.

The gene calls are TRBV9 and TRBJ2-1, with TRBD2 matching 9 bases. J lost 9 bases, V lost 4 bases, and 8 bases had no gene match. The V gene's germline CDR1 is SGDLS and CDR2 YYNGEE. CDR3 length: 14 amino acids. The CDR3 region has the DNA TGTGCCAGCAGCACCCGCGGGGGGGCCAGTGAGCAGTTCTTC. Protein: CASSTRGGASEQFF.

The rearrangement uses TRBV29-1 and TRBJ2-3; 15 bases are a match to TRBD2. J lost 5 bases, V lost 7 bases, and 10 bases had no gene match. Germline V gene data show CDR1 as SQVTM and CDR2 as ANQGSEA. The CDR3 sequence is 16 residues long. The CDR3 region is CSARTSGRARGDTQYF. DNA of the CDR3: TGCAGCGCCCGGACTAGCGGGAGGGCAAGGGGAGATACGCAGTATTTT.

The chain recombines TRBV15 with TRBJ1-5, with D uncertain. Germline V gene lookup returns CDR1 LNHNV and CDR2 YYDKDF (reference sequence). Trimming left V 0 bases short and J 6 bases short, with 6 bases between. The CDR3 sequence is 13 residues long. The CDR3: CATSRDYGQPQHF. DNA of the CDR3: TGTGCCACCAGCAGAGATTACGGTCAGCCCCAGCATTTT.

The gene calls are TRBV5-1 and TRBJ2-6, with D perhaps TRBD1 (6 bases). This CDR3 is built from 18 residues. Germline V gives CDR1 SGHRS, CDR2 YFSETQ. With 6 bases removed from V and 0 bases from J, the gap between germline ends came to 19 bases. DNA for the CDR3: TGCGCCAGCACTCCTTATGGGGGCGTAACCTCTGGGGCCAACGTCCTGACTTTC. Translating it yields CASTPYGGVTSGANVLTF.

The CDR3 protein is CASSPDWVNEQFF. The CDR3, as DNA: TGTGCCAGTAGTCCGGACTGGGTCAATGAGCAGTTCTTC. The V gene is TRBV19, the J gene TRBJ2-1; D possibly corresponds to TRBD2 (5 bases). V dropped 5 bases and J dropped 6 bases, with 11 bases sitting between them. This CDR3 is built from 13 residues. The germline V gene has CDR1 LNHDA and CDR2 SQIVND (reference sequence).

This clone was counted a single time. The chain uses TRBV9 and TRBJ2-3; possibly TRBD2 for D (7 bases). The CDR3 has 17 amino acids. The germline CDR1 and CDR2 sequences are SGDLS and YYNGEE. V lost 0 bases and J 2 bases, leaving 16 bases between the germline ends. CDR3 region: CASSVGGGAFDTDTQYF. The CDR3 DNA is TGTGCCAGCAGCGTAGGCGGGGGCGCGTTTGACACAGATACGCAGTATTTT.

The chain recombines TRBV6-1 with TRBJ2-2, with a weak D call TRBD1 (6 bases). Germline CDR1 reads MNHNS; CDR2 reads SASEGT. V was cut by 7 bases and J by 7 bases, with 10 bases left in between. The CDR3 covers 12 residues. The DNA for the CDR3 is TGTGCCAGCAAACAGGGCGGCGGGGAGCTGTTTTTT. This codes for CASKQGGGELFF.

V and J are TRBV28 and TRBJ1-1, with TRBD1 matching 9 bases. V was clipped by 6 bases and J by 5 bases; unmatched bases: 1. Germline lookup yields CDR1 MDHEN and CDR2 SYDVKM. CDR3 length: 12 amino acids. DNA for the CDR3: TGTGCCAGCAGGACAGGGGGGACTGAAGCTTTCTTT. It yields the protein CASRTGGTEAFF.

The gene calls are TRBV29-1 and TRBJ2-1, with 7 bases fitting TRBD2. The CDR3 extends over 14 amino acids. The V gene end was trimmed by 3 bases and the J gene end by 0 bases; junction bases not matched to a gene: 2. The germline CDR1 and CDR2 sequences are SQVTM and ANQGSEA. The CDR3 DNA sequence: TGCAGCGTTGAGCCTAGCGGCTCCTACAATGAGCAGTTCTTC. Translated: CSVEPSGSYNEQFF.